A single sample is the source of the 27 T cell receptor beta chains below, sequenced in a study of T cells in Graves' hyperthyroidism and ophthalmopathy. From RNA transcripts, TCR beta CDR3 regions were amplified. The study used the HTBI primer set for a first-round RT-PCR of the TCR CDR3. Each CDR3 protein gets one entry after TCRdb re-called the multiplex PCR reads with MiXCR. The data contain a few hundred thousand distinct CDR3 sequences, about 14% of them seen just once; the ten biggest clones take up roughly 14%. Sequenced material: blood. The origin of the receptors is a woman in her thirties or forties with Graves' hyperthyroidism that later progressed to Graves' ophthalmopathy.

This clonotype was found many times. This chain joins TRBV4-1 and TRBJ2-2; a possible D gene is TRBD1 (5 bases). CDR1 MGHRA and CDR2 YSYEKL come from the germline V gene. The V and J ends lost 6 bases and 3 bases respectively, with 11 bases between them. The CDR3 covers 14 residues. This CDR3 reads CASSFDRYTGELFF. The CDR3 DNA sequence: TGCGCCAGCAGTTTCGACAGATACACCGGGGAGCTGTTTTTT.

This clonotype has only a few counts. J is TRBJ1-3 and V is TRBV30; the D is unclear. V shed 0 bases and J shed 4 bases, with 13 bases lying between them. This CDR3 is built from 15 residues. Germline V CDR1 and CDR2: GTSNPN, SVGIG (reference sequence). The CDR3 protein is CAWSVGRLSGNTIYF. CDR3 sequence (DNA): TGTGCCTGGAGTGTGGGCAGACTTAGCGGAAACACCATATATTTT.

This clonotype was observed many times. The rearrangement links TRBV7-9 to TRBJ2-1; the match to TRBD1 covers 8 bases. J lost 5 bases, V lost 3 bases, and 12 bases had no gene match. Germline V gene lookup returns CDR1 SEHNR and CDR2 FQNEAQ (reference sequence). This CDR3 comprises 17 residues. CDR3 nucleotide sequence: TGTGCCAGCAGCTTGTGGTTTTACAGGGGGTATCACAATGAGCAGTTCTTC. Its translation is CASSLWFYRGYHNEQFF.

This clonotype was observed at least ten times. The rearrangement links TRBV2 to TRBJ2-7, with D possibly matching TRBD1 (6 bases). V lost 7 bases to trimming and J lost 2 bases, with 21 bases between them. Germline-derived CDR1 and CDR2 are SNHLY and FYNNEI. This CDR3 is 16 amino acids long. The CDR3 nucleotides are TGTGCCAGCACCAAGTTCGTGGGGGCCCTTACCTACGAGCAGTACTTC. Translating it yields CASTKFVGALTYEQYF.

This clonotype was observed many times. J is TRBJ1-2 and V is TRBV12-3 or TRBV12-4; 8 bases align to TRBD1. CDR3 length: 13 residues. V was clipped by 6 bases and J by 10 bases; unmatched bases: 10. The DNA for the CDR3 is TGTGCCAGCAGCCCGACAGGGGTGATCGTCTACACCTTC. This gives the protein CASSPTGVIVYTF.

This clonotype was picked up many times. The gene calls are TRBV6-1 and TRBJ2-5, with a possible D match to TRBD2 (6 bases). V was clipped by 7 bases and J by 1 base, with 13 bases between them. This CDR3 spans 14 amino acids. Germline CDR1 MNHNS, CDR2 SASEGT. CDR3 protein: CASNPSGSQETQYF. As DNA, the CDR3 is TGTGCCAGCAACCCGTCCGGGAGCCAAGAGACCCAGTACTTC.

The chain joins TRBV14 to TRBJ2-5, with TRBD1 matching over 7 bases. With 3 bases clipped from V and 2 bases from J, the junction kept 9 bases outside the gene matches. Germline lookup yields CDR1 SGHDN and CDR2 FVKESK. CDR3 length equals 16 residues. CDR3 residues: CASSQDTGVIQETQYF. Written as DNA, the CDR3 is TGTGCCAGCAGCCAGGACACAGGGGTTATACAAGAGACCCAGTACTTC.

The J gene is TRBJ2-7, the V gene TRBV15; possible D gene TRBD1, 5 bases. The germline V and J ends were trimmed by 1 base and 0 bases, with 10 bases remaining between them. Germline V gene lookup returns CDR1 LNHNV and CDR2 YYDKDF (reference sequence). The CDR3 has 15 residues. The CDR3 sequence is CATSRARGSSYEQYF. Written as DNA, the CDR3 is TGTGCCACCAGCAGAGCTAGGGGAAGCTCCTACGAGCAGTACTTC.

This clonotype was counted ten times or more. V is TRBV19 and J is TRBJ2-7, with D maybe TRBD2 (6 bases). The germline V and J ends were trimmed by 4 bases and 2 bases, with 15 bases remaining between them. This CDR3 has 15 amino acids. The germline CDR1 and CDR2 sequences are LNHDA and SQIVND (reference sequence). CDR3 sequence (DNA): TGTGCCAGTAGTAAGGTGGCGGGATGGACCTACGAGCAGTACTTC. Amino acids: CASSKVAGWTYEQYF.

This clonotype was found many times. J is TRBJ2-5 and V is TRBV29-1, with a weak D call TRBD2 (5 bases). Germline values: CDR1 SQVTM, CDR2 ANQGSEA. There are 13 residues in the CDR3. The V end was cut by 4 bases, the J end by 2 bases, with 11 bases between. The CDR3 spells CSVVLAYQETQYF. The CDR3 DNA sequence: TGCAGCGTTGTCTTAGCGTATCAAGAGACCCAGTACTTC.

This clonotype was seen many times. The chain links TRBV30 to TRBJ2-5; TRBD1 aligns across 7 bases. Per germline, CDR1 GTSNPN and CDR2 SVGIG (reference sequence). The CDR3 spans 12 residues. The junction had 4 bases not matched to a gene; V was cut back by 5 bases and J by 4 bases. The CDR3, as DNA: TGTGCCTGGCAGGGGGTTCGAGAGACCCAGTACTTC. Protein sequence: CAWQGVRETQYF.

There are many counts of this clonotype. The chain carries TRBV5-5 and TRBJ2-5; TRBD2 matches 7 bases. The V and J ends lost 3 bases and 1 base, in that order; junction bases with no gene match: 21. The germline CDR1 and CDR2 sequences are SGHKS and YYEKEE (reference sequence). This CDR3 spans 20 amino acids. The CDR3 DNA sequence: TGTGCCAGCAGCTCTACTCTAGCTGGGGGAGGGCCTGGGCCCCAAGAGACCCAGTACTTC. Its protein is CASSSTLAGGGPGPQETQYF.

This clonotype was picked up a small number of times. The gene calls are TRBV12-3 or TRBV12-4 and TRBJ1-1, with TRBD1 as a possible D gene (6 bases). With 5 bases removed from V and 0 bases from J, the gap between germline ends came to 10 bases. The length of the CDR3 is 14 residues. CDR3 bases: TGTGCCAGCAGTGTGGGACATATGAACACTGAAGCTTTCTTT. Residues: CASSVGHMNTEAFF.

The CDR3 sequence is CASSLYGYEQFF. Written as DNA, the CDR3 is TGTGCCAGCAGCCTGTATGGGTACGAGCAGTTCTTC. V gene TRBV12-3 or TRBV12-4 combines with J gene TRBJ2-7; unclear D gene. The DNA end is a closer match to TRBJ2-1, so the J assignment may be wrong. The CDR3 runs to 12 residues.

This clonotype was seen a handful of times. V gene TRBV5-5 combines with J gene TRBJ2-7; 12 bases agree with TRBD1. V was clipped by 4 bases and J by 3 bases; unmatched bases: 8. Germline CDR1 SGHKS, CDR2 YYEKEE (reference sequence). The CDR3 runs 16 residues. The CDR3 DNA reads TGTGCCAGCAGCCCGAGGAGGGACAGGGGGCTCTACGAGCAGTACTTC. It codes for CASSPRRDRGLYEQYF. The whole variable domain, filled in from reference TRBV5-5 and TRBJ2-7, reads DAGVTQSPTHLIKTRGQQVTLRCSPISGHKSVSWYQQVLGQGPQFIFQYYEKEERGRGNFPDRFSARQFPNYSSELNVNALLLGDSALYLCASSPRRDRGLYEQYFGPGTRLTVT.

This clonotype was counted ten times or more. J is TRBJ2-1 and V is TRBV10-2; D possibly corresponds to TRBD1 (7 bases). V was cut by 6 bases and J by 10 bases, with 28 bases left in between. CDR3 length: 17 amino acids. Germline CDR1 reads WSHSY; CDR2 reads SAAADI. The CDR3 region is CASSQGVAGTRVGEQFF. Here the CDR3 DNA reads TGCGCCAGCAGCCAGGGGGTCGCGGGGACCCGCGTGGGGGAGCAGTTCTTC.

This clonotype was recorded at least ten times. The rearrangement joins TRBV12-3 or TRBV12-4 to TRBJ2-1; D call uncertain. The CDR3 is made up of 12 amino acids. Trimming removed 6 bases at V and 9 bases at J, with 12 bases between. CDR3 sequence reads: CASSYTGREQFF. The CDR3 bases are TGTGCCAGCAGCTATACCGGGCGTGAGCAGTTCTTC.

The table lists this clonotype with many counts. This CDR3 is CASSLGSSSTDTQYF. CDR3 sequence (DNA): TGTGCCAGCAGCTTAGGATCCTCGAGCACAGATACGCAGTATTTT. V usage is TRBV11-2 and J usage is TRBJ2-3; D remains unclear. The CDR3 length is 15 residues. CDR1 and CDR2 from the germline V gene are SGHAT and FQNNGV. V dropped 1 base and J dropped 0 bases, with 8 bases sitting between them.

This clonotype was found many times. The chain joins TRBV20-1 to TRBJ2-1; tentative D call: TRBD2 (6 bases). With 4 bases removed from V and 3 bases from J, the gap between germline ends came to 7 bases. This CDR3 contains 12 residues. Germline assignment: CDR1 DFQATT and CDR2 SNEGSKA (reference sequence). The CDR3 DNA is TGCAGTGCTAAGACTAGCTACAATGAGCAGTTCTTC. It specifies CSAKTSYNEQFF.

This clonotype was picked up a small number of times. J is TRBJ1-1 and V is TRBV5-1; D is unresolved. Germline V gives CDR1 SGHRS, CDR2 YFSETQ. V lost 2 bases and J lost 2, with 7 bases in between. The CDR3 extends over 13 amino acids. The CDR3 DNA is TGCGCCAGCAGCTTTCAGGTTAACACTGAAGCTTTCTTT. This gives the protein CASSFQVNTEAFF.

The chain has TRBV29-1 and TRBJ1-1, with D unresolved. V lost 0 bases and J 3 bases, leaving 5 bases between the germline ends. The CDR3 spans 12 residues. Germline V gene sequence: CDR1 SQVTM, CDR2 ANQGSEA. The CDR3: CSVEEPYTEAFF. The CDR3 bases are TGCAGCGTTGAAGAACCGTACACTGAAGCTTTCTTT.

This clonotype was seen many times. V is TRBV19 and J is TRBJ2-1; the D is unclear. The CDR3 is 13 amino acids. Per the germline V gene, CDR1 is LNHDA and CDR2 is SQIVND (reference sequence). V was cut by 5 bases and J by 2 bases, with 7 bases left in between. CDR3 loop: CASSVVTYNEQFF. The CDR3 DNA is TGTGCCAGTAGTGTAGTAACCTACAATGAGCAGTTCTTC.

The sample holds a few counts of this clonotype. The chain couples TRBV2 to TRBJ2-7; TRBD2 matches at 7 bases. V lost 8 bases and J lost 9; bases outside the gene matches: 19. The CDR3 runs 15 residues. The germline CDR1 and CDR2 sequences are SNHLY and FYNNEI. The DNA for the CDR3 is TGTGCCAGCCGGACCGCTTTTGCGGGGGAGTTGGGGCAGTACTTC. This translates into CASRTAFAGELGQYF.

A few counts support this clonotype. J is TRBJ2-1 and V is TRBV20-1; D unresolved. Per germline, CDR1 DFQATT and CDR2 SNEGSKA (reference sequence). This CDR3 is built from 16 residues. V gave up 0 bases and J gave up 2 bases, with 14 bases separating them. The CDR3, as DNA: TGCAGTGCTAGAGATTTGAGAGGCGGTGCCTACAATGAGCAGTTCTTC. The encoded protein is CSARDLRGGAYNEQFF.

The V and J genes are TRBV5-1 and TRBJ2-2, with D uncertain. CDR3 length: 14 amino acids. Germline CDR1 is SGHRS and CDR2 is YFSETQ. The V end lost 1 base, the J end lost 7 bases, and 11 bases lay between the germline ends. The CDR3 sequence: CASSLQELSGELFF. CDR3 coding DNA: TGCGCCAGCAGCTTGCAGGAGTTGAGCGGGGAGCTGTTTTTT.

The table lists this clonotype with many counts. DNA for the CDR3: TGTGCCAGCAGTCCCCCGGGACAGACCACAGATACGCAGTATTTT. Translation: CASSPPGQTTDTQYF. The chain links TRBV27 to TRBJ2-3; 7 positions agree with TRBD1. This CDR3 is built from 15 residues. Germline V CDR1 and CDR2: MNHEY, SMNVEV (reference sequence). V lost 5 bases, J lost 2 bases, and 7 bases stayed unmatched.

This clonotype occurred once. V and J are TRBV11-2 and TRBJ2-1; 9 nucleotides align to TRBD2. The CDR3 length is 19 residues. Trimming cost V 5 bases and J 7 bases; bases outside gene matches: 21. CDR1 is SGHAT and CDR2 is FQNNGV in the germline V gene. CDR3 amino acids: CASSQDKLRPSGGPNEQFF. In nucleotides, the CDR3 is TGTGCCAGCAGCCAAGACAAGTTGCGACCCAGCGGGGGGCCGAATGAGCAGTTCTTC.